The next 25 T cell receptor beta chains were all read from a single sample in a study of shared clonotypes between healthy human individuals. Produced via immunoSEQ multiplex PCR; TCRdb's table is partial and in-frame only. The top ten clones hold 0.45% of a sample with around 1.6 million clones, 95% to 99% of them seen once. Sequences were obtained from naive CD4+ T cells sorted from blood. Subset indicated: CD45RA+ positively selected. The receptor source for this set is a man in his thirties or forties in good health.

The CDR3 loop is CASSGGRSREQFF. For the CDR3, the DNA is TGTGCCAGCTCCGGCGGGAGGAGTCGAGAGCAGTTCTTC. The chain has TRBV6-6 and TRBJ2-1; TRBD2 aligns across 8 bases. This CDR3 has 13 residues. Germline-derived CDR1 and CDR2 are MNHNY and SVGAGI (reference sequence). V gave up 8 bases and J gave up 10 bases; unmatched junction bases: 10.

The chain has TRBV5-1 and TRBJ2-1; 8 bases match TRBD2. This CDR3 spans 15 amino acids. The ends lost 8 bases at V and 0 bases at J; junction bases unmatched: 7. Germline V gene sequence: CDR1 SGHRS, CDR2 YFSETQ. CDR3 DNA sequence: TGCGCCAGTTCCAGCGGGAGTGGCTCCTACAATGAGCAGTTCTTC. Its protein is CASSSGSGSYNEQFF.

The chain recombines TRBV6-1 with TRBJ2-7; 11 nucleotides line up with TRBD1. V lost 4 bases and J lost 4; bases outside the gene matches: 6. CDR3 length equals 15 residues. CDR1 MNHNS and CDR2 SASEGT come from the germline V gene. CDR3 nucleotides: TGTGCCAGCAGTGGCCTCGGACAGGGGGCATACGAGCAGTACTTC. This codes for CASSGLGQGAYEQYF.

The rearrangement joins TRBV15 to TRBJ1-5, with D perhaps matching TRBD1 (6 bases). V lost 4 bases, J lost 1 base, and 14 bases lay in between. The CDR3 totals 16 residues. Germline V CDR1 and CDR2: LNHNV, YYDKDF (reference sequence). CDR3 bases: TGTGCCACCAGCAAACTCCGGGACACCAGCAATCAGCCCCAGCATTTT. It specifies CATSKLRDTSNQPQHF.

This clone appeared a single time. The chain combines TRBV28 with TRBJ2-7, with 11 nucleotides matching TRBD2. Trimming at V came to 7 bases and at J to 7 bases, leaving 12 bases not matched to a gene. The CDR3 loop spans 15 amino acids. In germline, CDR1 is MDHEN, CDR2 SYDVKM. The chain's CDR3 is CASTQLAGGPGEQYF. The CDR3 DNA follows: TGTGCCAGCACCCAATTAGCGGGAGGGCCGGGTGAGCAGTACTTC.

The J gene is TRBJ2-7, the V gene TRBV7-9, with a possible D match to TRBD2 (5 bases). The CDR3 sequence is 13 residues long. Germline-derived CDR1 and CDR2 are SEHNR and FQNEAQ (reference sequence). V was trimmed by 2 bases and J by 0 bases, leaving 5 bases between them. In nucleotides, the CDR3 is TGTGCCAGCAGCTTAACTAGCTCCTACGAGCAGTACTTC. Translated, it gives CASSLTSSYEQYF.

The CDR3 bases are TGCGCCAGCAGGGGGAACGGCAACGTCCTGACTTTC. Its translation: CASRGNGNVLTF. The genes are TRBV23-1 and TRBJ2-6; no clear D. TRBV23-1 is marked as an open reading frame, function uncertain. Trimming pared 6 bases from V and 9 bases from J, leaving 9 bases between. The CDR3 length is 12 residues.

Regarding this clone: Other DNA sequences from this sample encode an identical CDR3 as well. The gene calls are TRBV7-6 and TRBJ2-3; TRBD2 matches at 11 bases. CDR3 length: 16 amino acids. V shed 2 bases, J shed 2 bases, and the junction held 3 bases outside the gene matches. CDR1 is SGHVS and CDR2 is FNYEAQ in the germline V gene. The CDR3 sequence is CASSLLAGGPTDTQYF. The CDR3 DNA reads TGTGCCAGCAGCTTATTAGCGGGAGGGCCCACAGATACGCAGTATTTT.

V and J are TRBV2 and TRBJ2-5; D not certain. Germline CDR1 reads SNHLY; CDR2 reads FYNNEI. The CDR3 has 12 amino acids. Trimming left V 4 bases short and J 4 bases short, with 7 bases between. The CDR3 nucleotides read TGTGCCAGCAGTGTCCCCCCAGAGACCCAGTACTTC. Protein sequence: CASSVPPETQYF.

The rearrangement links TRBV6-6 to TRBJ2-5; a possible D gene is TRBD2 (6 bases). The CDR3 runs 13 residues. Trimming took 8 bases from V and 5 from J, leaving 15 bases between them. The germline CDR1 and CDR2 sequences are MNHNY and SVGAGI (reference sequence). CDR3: CASGAGLDETQYF. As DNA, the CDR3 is TGTGCCAGCGGGGCGGGGTTAGACGAGACCCAGTACTTC.

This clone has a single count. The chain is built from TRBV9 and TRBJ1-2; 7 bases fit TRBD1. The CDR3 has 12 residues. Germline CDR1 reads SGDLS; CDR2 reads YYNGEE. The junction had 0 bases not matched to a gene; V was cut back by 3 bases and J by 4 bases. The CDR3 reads CASSGTGYGYTF. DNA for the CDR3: TGTGCCAGCAGCGGGACAGGCTATGGCTACACCTTC.

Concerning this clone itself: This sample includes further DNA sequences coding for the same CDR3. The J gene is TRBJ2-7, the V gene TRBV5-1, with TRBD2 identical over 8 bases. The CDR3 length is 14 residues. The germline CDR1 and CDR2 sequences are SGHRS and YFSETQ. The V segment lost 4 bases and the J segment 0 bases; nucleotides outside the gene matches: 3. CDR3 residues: CASSVGTSSYEQYF. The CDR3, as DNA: TGCGCCAGCAGCGTAGGGACTAGCTCCTACGAGCAGTACTTC. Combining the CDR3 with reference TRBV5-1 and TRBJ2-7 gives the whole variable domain KAGVTQTPRYLIKTRGQQVTLSCSPISGHRSVSWYQQTPGQGLQFLFEYFSETQRNKGNFPGRFSGRQFSNSRSEMNVSTLELGDSALYLCASSVGTSSYEQYFGPGTRLTVT.

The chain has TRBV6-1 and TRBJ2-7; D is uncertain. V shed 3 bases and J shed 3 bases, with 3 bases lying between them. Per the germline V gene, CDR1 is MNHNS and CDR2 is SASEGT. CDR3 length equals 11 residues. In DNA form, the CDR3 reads TGTGCCAGCAGTGACCACTACGAGCAGTACTTC. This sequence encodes CASSDHYEQYF.

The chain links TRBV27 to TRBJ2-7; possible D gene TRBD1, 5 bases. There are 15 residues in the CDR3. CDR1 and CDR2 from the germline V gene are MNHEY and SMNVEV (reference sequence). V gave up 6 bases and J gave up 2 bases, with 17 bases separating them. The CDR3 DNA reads TGTGCCAGCAGCCGAATAGGGGCAACTACCTACGAGCAGTACTTC. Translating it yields CASSRIGATTYEQYF.

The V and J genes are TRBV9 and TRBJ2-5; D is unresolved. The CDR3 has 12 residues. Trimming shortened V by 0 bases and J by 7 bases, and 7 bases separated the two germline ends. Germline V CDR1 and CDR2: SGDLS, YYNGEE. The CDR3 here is CASSVALGTQYF. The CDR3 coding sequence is TGTGCCAGCAGCGTAGCCCTAGGGACCCAGTACTTC.

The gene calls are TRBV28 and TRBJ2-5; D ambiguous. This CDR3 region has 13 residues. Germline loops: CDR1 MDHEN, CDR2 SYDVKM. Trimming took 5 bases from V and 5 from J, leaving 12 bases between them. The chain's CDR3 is CASSPIGFETQYF. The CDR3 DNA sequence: TGTGCCAGCAGTCCCATAGGTTTTGAGACCCAGTACTTC.

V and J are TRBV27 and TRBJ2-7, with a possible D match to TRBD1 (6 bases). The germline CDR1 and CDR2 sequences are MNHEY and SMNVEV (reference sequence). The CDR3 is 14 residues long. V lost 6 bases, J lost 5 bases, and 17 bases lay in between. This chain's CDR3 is CASSLGSRGHEQYF. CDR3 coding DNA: TGTGCCAGCAGCTTAGGGTCCAGGGGCCACGAGCAGTACTTC.

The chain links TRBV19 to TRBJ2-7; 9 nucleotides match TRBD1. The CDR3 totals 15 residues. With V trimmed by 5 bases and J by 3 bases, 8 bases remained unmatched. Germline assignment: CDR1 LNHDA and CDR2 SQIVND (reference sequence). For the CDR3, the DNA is TGTGCCAGTAGTCCCCGGGACAGGGTGGACTACGAGCAGTACTTC. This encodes CASSPRDRVDYEQYF.

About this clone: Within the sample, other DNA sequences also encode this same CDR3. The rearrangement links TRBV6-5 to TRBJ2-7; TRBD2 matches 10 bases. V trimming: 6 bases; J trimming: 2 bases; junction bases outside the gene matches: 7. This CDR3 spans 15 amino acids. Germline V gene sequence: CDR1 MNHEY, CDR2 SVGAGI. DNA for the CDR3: TGTGCCAGCAGCTCCCGGCTAGCGGGAGCCTACGAGCAGTACTTC. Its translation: CASSSRLAGAYEQYF.

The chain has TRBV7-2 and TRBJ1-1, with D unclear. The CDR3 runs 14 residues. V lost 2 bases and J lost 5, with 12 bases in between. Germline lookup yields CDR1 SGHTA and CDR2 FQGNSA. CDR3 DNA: TGTGCCAGCAGCTTAAGAGGGTCGGGGACTGAAGCTTTCTTT. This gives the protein CASSLRGSGTEAFF. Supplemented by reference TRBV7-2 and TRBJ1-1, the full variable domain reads GAGVSQSPSNKVTEKGKDVELRCDPISGHTALYWYRQSLGQGLEFLIYFQGNSAPDKSGLPSDRFSAERTGGSVSTLTIQRTQQEDSAVYLCASSLRGSGTEAFFGQGTRLTVV.

The CDR3 coding sequence is TGTGCCGGACTTCGCGCAGATACGCAGTATTTT. Translating gives CAGLRADTQYF. The chain combines TRBV2 with TRBJ2-3, with a possible D match to TRBD2 (5 bases). V was trimmed by 11 bases and J by 4 bases, leaving 10 bases between them. CDR3 length equals 11 residues. Germline V gives CDR1 SNHLY, CDR2 FYNNEI.

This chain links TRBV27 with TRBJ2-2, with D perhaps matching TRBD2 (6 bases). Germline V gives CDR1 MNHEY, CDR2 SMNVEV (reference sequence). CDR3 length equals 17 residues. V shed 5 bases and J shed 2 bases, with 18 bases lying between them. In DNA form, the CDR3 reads TGTGCCAGCAGTCCTCCCGGGGCGGGACCAAACACCGGGGAGCTGTTTTTT. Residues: CASSPPGAGPNTGELFF.

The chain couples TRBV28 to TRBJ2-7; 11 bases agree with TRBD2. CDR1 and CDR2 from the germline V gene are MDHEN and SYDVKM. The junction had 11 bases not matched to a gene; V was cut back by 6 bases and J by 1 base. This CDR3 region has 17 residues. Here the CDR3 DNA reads TGTGCCAGCAGGGGGACAACCGGGACTAGCGGTTCCTACGAGCAGTACTTC. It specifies CASRGTTGTSGSYEQYF.

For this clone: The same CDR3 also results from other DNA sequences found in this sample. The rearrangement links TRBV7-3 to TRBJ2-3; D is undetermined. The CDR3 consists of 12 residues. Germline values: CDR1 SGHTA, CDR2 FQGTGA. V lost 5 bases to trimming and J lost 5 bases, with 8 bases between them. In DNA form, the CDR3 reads TGTGCCAGCAGCCCCGGCGGAGATACGCAGTATTTT. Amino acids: CASSPGGDTQYF.

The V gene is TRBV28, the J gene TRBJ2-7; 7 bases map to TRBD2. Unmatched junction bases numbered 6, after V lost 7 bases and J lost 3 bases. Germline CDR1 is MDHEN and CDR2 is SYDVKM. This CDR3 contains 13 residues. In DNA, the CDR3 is TGTGCCAGCACCCGTGGGGGGGACTACGAGCAGTACTTC. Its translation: CASTRGGDYEQYF.